Listed below are T cell receptor beta chains from one sample, sequenced in a study of radiotherapy plus CTLA-4 blockade in lung cancer. Here immunoSEQ multiplex PCR was the method, and the copy in TCRdb shows in-frame clones only, minus some. The data contain tens of thousands of clones, 78% of them singletons. The specimen comprised peripheral blood, sampled from a patient treated with radiotherapy plus ipilimumab. The receptors originated from a human donor with non-small cell lung cancer who had a partial response to radiotherapy plus ipilimumab. Some clones in this sample may be carry-over from other donors' samples. Each CDR3 is given with its conserved first and last residue. D genes are given only for firm matches. Size tells how often a clone was seen (once, few, many) or the class of an expanded clone, and some rows leave it out.

D: TRBD1; size: -; J: TRBJ2-3; V: TRBV25-1; DNA: TGTGCCAGCACGCCCAGGGGGCGTCAAGCCTCGCAGTATTTT; CDR3: CASTPRGRQASQYF
D: -; size: -; J: TRBJ1-5; V: TRBV10-1; DNA: TGCGGCCAGATCCGGACAGACGACCATTTGCCCCAGCATTTT; CDR3: CGQIRTDDHLPQHF
D: TRBD1; size: -; J: TRBJ2-1; V: TRBV19; DNA: TGTGCCAGTTCCGGGACAGGGCCCCCCGATGAGCAGTTCTTC; CDR3: CASSGTGPPDEQFF
D: -; size: -; J: TRBJ1-1; V: TRBV28; DNA: TGTGCCAGCCGGGGGTCCATGAACACTGAAGCTTTCTTT; CDR3: CASRGSMNTEAFF
D: TRBD1; size: -; J: TRBJ1-1; V: TRBV6-5; DNA: TGTGCCAGCAGTGCTCAGGGGGACACTGAAGCTTTCTTT; CDR3: CASSAQGDTEAFF
D: -; size: once; J: TRBJ2-7; V: TRBV7-2; DNA: TGTGCCAGCAGCTTAATGGGAGAATACGAGCAGTACTTC; CDR3: CASSLMGEYEQYF
D: TRBD1; size: -; J: TRBJ1-3; V: TRBV7-2; DNA: TGTGCCAGCAGCTCCGGCCCGGGACAGGGGAACACCATATATTTT; CDR3: CASSSGPGQGNTIYF
D: -; size: few; J: TRBJ1-2; V: TRBV20-1; DNA: TGCAGTGCTAGCCTCCGTGTTGGCTACACCTTC; CDR3: CSASLRVGYTF
D: TRBD2; size: -; J: TRBJ2-1; V: TRBV7-8; DNA: TGTGCCAGCAGCTTCGAACTAGCGGGGACCAATGAGCAGTTCTTC; CDR3: CASSFELAGTNEQFF
D: -; size: -; J: TRBJ1-5; V: TRBV4-2; DNA: TGTGCCAGCAGCCAAGATTTAATTAGCAATCAGCCCCAGCATTTT; CDR3: CASSQDLISNQPQHF
D: TRBD2; size: -; J: TRBJ2-7; V: TRBV30; DNA: TGTGCCTGGGGATGGCGGGAGGGTTACGGCGAGCAGTACTTC; CDR3: CAWGWREGYGEQYF
D: -; size: few; J: TRBJ2-7; V: TRBV2; DNA: TGTGCCAGCCGCCTATACGAGCAGTACTTC; CDR3: CASRLYEQYF
D: -; size: once; J: TRBJ2-2; V: TRBV6-1; DNA: TGTGCCAGCAGCCGCGGGCAGTACGGGGAGCTGTTTTTT; CDR3: CASSRGQYGELFF
D: TRBD1; size: -; J: TRBJ1-2; V: TRBV7-9; DNA: TGTGCCAGCAGCTCGGACAGGGGGGGCTATGGCTACACCTTC; CDR3: CASSSDRGGYGYTF
D: TRBD1; size: -; J: TRBJ2-1; V: TRBV7-8; DNA: TGTGCCAGCAGCCCAAGCGGAGGTGCAGGGGGCTACAATGAGCAGTTCTTC; CDR3: CASSPSGGAGGYNEQFF
D: -; size: -; J: TRBJ1-1; V: TRBV4-2; DNA: TGTGCCAGCAGCGCGACAGCGGGATTTTCTGAAGCTTTCTTT; CDR3: CASSATAGFSEAFF
D: -; size: once; J: TRBJ1-5; V: TRBV28; DNA: TGTGCCAGCAGCAGACAGTTCCGCAATCAGCCCCAGCATTTT; CDR3: CASSRQFRNQPQHF
D: -; size: once; J: TRBJ1-2; V: TRBV9; DNA: TGTGCCAGCAGCGTAGATCCAGGTTCCACGCTATCCGGCTACACCTTC; CDR3: CASSVDPGSTLSGYTF
D: TRBD1; size: few; J: TRBJ1-2; V: TRBV11-2; DNA: TGTGCCAGCACTGACAGGGATAGCTATGGCTACACCTTC; CDR3: CASTDRDSYGYTF
D: TRBD2; size: -; J: TRBJ2-3; V: TRBV7-2; DNA: TGTGCCAGCACTTTCCAAGCGGGGGCGACAGATACGCAGTATTTT; CDR3: CASTFQAGATDTQYF
D: -; size: -; J: TRBJ1-4; V: TRBV7-8; DNA: TGTGCCAGCAGCCCAATGTTTACGGGGGTGGATGAAAAACTGTTTTTT; CDR3: CASSPMFTGVDEKLFF
D: -; size: -; J: TRBJ1-1; V: TRBV2; DNA: TGTACCAGCAGTGTACAAACAGAGGGACTGTGGGCTTTCTTT; CDR3: CTSSVQTEGLWAFF
D: -; size: -; J: TRBJ1-1; V: TRBV5-1; DNA: TGCGCCAGCAGCTTGGACAGGAACACTGAAGCTTTCTTT; CDR3: CASSLDRNTEAFF
D: -; size: -; J: TRBJ1-1; V: TRBV11-3; DNA: TGTGCCAGCAGCCCGGTGACAGGTGCTACTGAAGCTTTCTTT; CDR3: CASSPVTGATEAFF
D: -; size: -; J: TRBJ1-2; V: TRBV6-1; DNA: TGTGCCAGCAGTGAACGGCGACTGAACTATGGCTACACCTTC; CDR3: CASSERRLNYGYTF
D: TRBD1; size: -; J: TRBJ2-7; V: TRBV28; DNA: TGTGCCAGCACTCAACCCGGGACAGGGGCCTACGAGCAGTACTTC; CDR3: CASTQPGTGAYEQYF
D: -; size: few; J: TRBJ1-1; V: TRBV19; DNA: TGTGCCAGCTCAACCCCGAGGGGAGGCACTGAAGCTTTCTTT; CDR3: CASSTPRGGTEAFF
D: TRBD1; size: few; J: TRBJ2-7; V: TRBV6-1; DNA: TGTGCCAGCCGGCAGGGGGCGTACGAGCAGTACTTC; CDR3: CASRQGAYEQYF
D: -; size: -; J: TRBJ1-6; V: TRBV2; DNA: TGTGCCAGCAGGCCAGGGGAGGGTTATAATTCACCCCTCCACTTT; CDR3: CASRPGEGYNSPLHF
D: TRBD2; size: -; J: TRBJ2-7; V: TRBV30; DNA: TGTGCCTGGAGTGTAGCGGGGTACGAGCAGTACTTC; CDR3: CAWSVAGYEQYF
D: -; size: once; J: TRBJ2-7; V: TRBV27; DNA: TGTGCCAGCCGTAACAGGGGGGGTGGCTACGAGCAGTACTTC; CDR3: CASRNRGGGYEQYF
D: TRBD2; size: -; J: TRBJ2-1; V: TRBV6-1; DNA: TGTGCCAGCAGTTCAGCGGGGGGGGGACTCAATGAGCAGTTCTTC; CDR3: CASSSAGGGLNEQFF
D: TRBD1; size: -; J: TRBJ2-2; V: TRBV5-5; DNA: TGTGCCAGCAGGGGCTTGGGGACAGCCTACACCGGGGAGCTGTTTTTT; CDR3: CASRGLGTAYTGELFF
D: -; size: -; J: TRBJ1-1; V: TRBV19; DNA: TGTGCCAGTATTATGGCAGGGTCGAACACTGAAGCTTTCTTT; CDR3: CASIMAGSNTEAFF
D: TRBD2; size: -; J: TRBJ2-1; V: TRBV29-1; DNA: TGCAGCGTTTCGCCCCGCTTTCCGGGACTAGCGGGGGGGTATGAGCAGTTCTTC; CDR3: CSVSPRFPGLAGGYEQFF
D: TRBD2; size: -; J: TRBJ2-3; V: TRBV9; DNA: TGTGCCAGCAGCGTAGTATCTAGCGGGGATACGCAGTATTTT; CDR3: CASSVVSSGDTQYF
D: TRBD2; size: once; J: TRBJ2-1; V: TRBV28; DNA: TGTGCCAGCAGGACCTTTAGCGGGGGGGCCTACAATGAGCAGTTCTTC; CDR3: CASRTFSGGAYNEQFF
D: -; size: -; J: TRBJ1-4; V: TRBV9; DNA: TGTGCCAGCAGCGTAGGCGGGTATAATGAAAAACTGTTTTTT; CDR3: CASSVGGYNEKLFF
D: -; size: -; J: TRBJ2-7; V: TRBV23-1; DNA: TGTGCCAGCAGCCTCGGGCAGGGGACCTACGAGCAGTACTTC; CDR3: CASSLGQGTYEQYF
D: TRBD2; size: -; J: TRBJ2-7; V: TRBV11-2; DNA: TGTGCCAGCAGCACTCAACCGGGACTAGGGTACGAGCAGTACTTC; CDR3: CASSTQPGLGYEQYF
D: TRBD1; size: few; J: TRBJ2-3; V: TRBV19; DNA: TGTGCCAGTAGTAACGACAGGGGAGCGTCAGATACGCAGTATTTT; CDR3: CASSNDRGASDTQYF
D: TRBD2; size: -; J: TRBJ2-7; V: TRBV19; DNA: TGTGCCAGTAGCCCCCCCGGGGGGAGCTACGAGCAGTACTTC; CDR3: CASSPPGGSYEQYF
D: TRBD1; size: once; J: TRBJ2-2; V: TRBV6-4; DNA: TGTGCCAGCAGCCGGGACAGCTCGAACACCGGGGAGCTGTTTTTT; CDR3: CASSRDSSNTGELFF
D: -; size: -; J: TRBJ2-2; V: TRBV7-3; DNA: TGTGCCAGCAGCTCTAGCGTCGACACCGGGGAGCTGTTTTTT; CDR3: CASSSSVDTGELFF
D: -; size: few; J: TRBJ2-7; V: TRBV29-1; DNA: TGCAGCGCTCGGACAGATTCCTACGAGCAGTACTTC; CDR3: CSARTDSYEQYF
D: -; size: once; J: TRBJ2-7; V: TRBV11-1; DNA: TGTGCCAGCAGCTTAGCGCCGATGGAGGGCTACGAGCAGTACTTC; CDR3: CASSLAPMEGYEQYF
D: -; size: -; J: TRBJ2-1; V: TRBV5-1; DNA: TGCGCCAGCAGCCTTCTCGGGGGGCAAAATGAGCAGTTCTTC; CDR3: CASSLLGGQNEQFF
D: -; size: -; J: TRBJ1-2; V: TRBV21-1; DNA: TGTGCCAGCAGCAAAAGGGGACAGGGGCCCTATGGCTACACCTTC; CDR3: CASSKRGQGPYGYTF
D: TRBD2; size: -; J: TRBJ2-7; V: TRBV14; DNA: TGTGCCAGCAGCCAAGTGGGAGCGGGAGCGCGGGAGCAGTACTTC; CDR3: CASSQVGAGAREQYF
D: -; size: few; J: TRBJ1-3; V: TRBV19; DNA: TGTGCCAGTAGTCTCCAGGGTCCCCCTGGAAACACCATATATTTT; CDR3: CASSLQGPPGNTIYF
D: TRBD1; size: -; J: TRBJ2-3; V: TRBV7-9; DNA: TGTGCCAGCAGCTTCGGGGACAGCTCACAGGGGACGCAGTATTTT; CDR3: CASSFGDSSQGTQYF
D: -; size: -; J: TRBJ2-3; V: TRBV11-1; DNA: TGTGCCAGCAGCTTGGGGCGCGGGGCAGATACGCAGTATTTT; CDR3: CASSLGRGADTQYF
D: TRBD1; size: once; J: TRBJ1-5; V: TRBV7-9; DNA: TGTGCCAGCAGCTTAGGGGCAGGGGGCGCCGGCCAGCCCCAGCATTTT; CDR3: CASSLGAGGAGQPQHF